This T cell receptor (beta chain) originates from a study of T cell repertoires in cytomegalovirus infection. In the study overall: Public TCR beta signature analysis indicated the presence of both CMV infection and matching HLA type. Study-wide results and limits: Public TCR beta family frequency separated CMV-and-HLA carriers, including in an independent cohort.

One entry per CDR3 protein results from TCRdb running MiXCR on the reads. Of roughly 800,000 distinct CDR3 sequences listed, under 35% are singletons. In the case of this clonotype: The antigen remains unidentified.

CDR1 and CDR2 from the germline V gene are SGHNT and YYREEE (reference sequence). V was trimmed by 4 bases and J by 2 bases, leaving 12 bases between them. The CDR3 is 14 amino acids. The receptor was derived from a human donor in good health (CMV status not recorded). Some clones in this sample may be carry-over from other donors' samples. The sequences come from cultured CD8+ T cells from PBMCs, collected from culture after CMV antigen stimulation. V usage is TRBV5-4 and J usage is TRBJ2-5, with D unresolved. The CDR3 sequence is CASSLKQTQETQYF. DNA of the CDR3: TGTGCCAGCAGCCTTAAACAGACACAAGAGACCCAGTACTTC.